This record looks at one TCR beta chain sequence and its context. This clonotype was picked up a small number of times. Its antigen is currently not known. Base-call qualities are not available, and no considerably larger clone is one nucleotide away. The TCR beta CDR3 regions were amplified from the RNA transcripts. A first-round RT-PCR of the TCR CDR3 used the HTBI primer set with the Qiagen OneStep RT-PCR kit. Libraries were constructed in a second round of multiplex PCR, after which size selection and purification were carried out. Paired-end sequencing of the libraries was performed with 100 bp reads on an Illumina HiSeq2000. The authors' pipeline ran thus. Raw data were processed with SOAPnuke, discarding reads with adapters, uncalled bases, mean Phred below 15, or no exact constant-primer or identifier match. High-quality paired reads were merged with COPE v1.2.5, and unique nucleotide sequences were defined as clonotypes. MiTCR v1.1 was used to align clonotypes to the IMGT TRBV, TRBD and TRBJ reference segments. The analysis was restricted to V-J combinations with a frequency above 0.0001, which together covered 98% to 99.2% of the repertoires. The TCS score was defined as F50 (clonal expansion) divided by E x V (chaos), with BLOSUM62-based TCRdist calculated between CDR3 peptides within each V-J. Welch's t-statistics and random forest reduced roughly 530 V-J features to roughly 13, which were used in a naive Bayes classifier (R e1071). TCRdb reprocessed the public reads (quality trimming at Q25 with fastp, clone calling with MiXCR) and kept in-frame beta chains. Each entry is one CDR3 protein sequence, shown with its most common DNA and genes. TCRdb assigned the V and J calls; the authors' analysis was not used. Across this sample there are hundreds of thousands of distinct CDR3 sequences, with about a sixth seen only once. Around 4% of the sample comes from the top ten.

This entry belongs to a study of T cells in Graves' hyperthyroidism and ophthalmopathy (dated by TCRdb to the late 2010s). With regard to the full study: Peripheral blood was sampled at the time of initial diagnosis, prior to any treatment. According to the paper, TCR Vbeta CDR3 sequencing was carried out on approximately 140 peripheral blood samples, which came from 40 to 45 ophthalmopathy, 70 to 80 hyperthyroidism and about 17 progressor patients. In addition, the study compared T-cell repertoires in thyroid tissue and in blood from five or six Graves' hyperthyroidism patients. To identify distinguishing TCR V-J signatures, a discovery cohort of 90 to 100 patients was used, comprising 43 with Graves' ophthalmopathy and 55 to 65 with stable Graves' hyperthyroidism. For training and testing, the 100 or so patients in the discovery cohort were randomly divided in a 7:3 ratio. Following sampling, methimazole starting at 30 mg daily was given to hyperthyroidism patients, and high-dose intravenous methylprednisolone was given to ophthalmopathy patients. Prospective prediction of ophthalmopathy was tested in an independent validation cohort of approximately 19 hyperthyroidism patients and 17 patients who later progressed to ophthalmopathy.

Counted from cysteine to phenylalanine, this CDR3 has 17 amino acids. The kept DNA is CDR3 alone, 51 bases in frame from the first base. V is trimmed back by 5 bases and J by 0 bases, and the junction contains 6 bases that no gene match accounts for. CDR1 and CDR2 (SGHVS, FQNEAQ) derive from the germline V gene. Here is what the overall study found, with its caveats: Ophthalmopathy was separated from stable hyperthyroidism by a 13 V-J signature model, with around 90% sensitivity and about 81% specificity obtained in cross-validation and 80%/75% obtained in testing. In validation, the model predicted progression to ophthalmopathy a median of roughly six months before onset, with roughly 68% sensitivity and roughly 79% specificity. No statistical method was used to set the sample size in advance, and investigators knew the group allocation. Most expanded thyroid clonotypes (frequency above 0.001) were also detected in blood, a finding suggesting that blood repertoires may reflect thyroid immune responses.

Stable Graves' hyperthyroidism was defined as no progression to ophthalmopathy during 18 months of follow-up. Hyperthyroidism patients were newly diagnosed, had a disease duration of under 2 months, and were aged 18 to 65 years. Any patient with an uncontrolled infection, another autoimmune disease, pregnancy or lactation was excluded. Diagnoses were established on the basis of clinical symptoms, serum thyroxine and TRAb, thyroid ultrasound, and orbital computed tomography. Ficoll-Paque density gradient centrifugation was used to isolate PBMCs from under 11 ml of fresh peripheral blood. Total RNA was extracted with Trizol reagent, and quality was checked on an Agilent 2100 Bioanalyzer.

The V and J genes are TRBV7-8 and TRBJ2-1, with TRBD2 identical over 11 junction bases. What was sequenced was blood. This clonotype was obtained from a woman in her twenties or thirties with Graves' hyperthyroidism. CDR3 sequence: CASSHSGRASSYNEQFF. Read as DNA, the sequence is TGTGCCAGCAGCCATAGCGGGAGGGCCTCCTCCTACAATGAGCAGTTCTTC.